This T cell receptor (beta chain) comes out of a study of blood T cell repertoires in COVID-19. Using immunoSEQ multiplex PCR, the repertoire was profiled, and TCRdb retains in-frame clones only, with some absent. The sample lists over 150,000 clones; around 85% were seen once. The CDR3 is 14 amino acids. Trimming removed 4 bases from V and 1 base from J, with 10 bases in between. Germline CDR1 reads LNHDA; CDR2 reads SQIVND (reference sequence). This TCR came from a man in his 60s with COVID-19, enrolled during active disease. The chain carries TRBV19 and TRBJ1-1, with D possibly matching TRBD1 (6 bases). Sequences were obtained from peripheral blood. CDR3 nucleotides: TGTGCCAGTAGTACCCAAGGGGGGAACACTGAAGCTTTCTTT. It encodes CASSTQGGNTEAFF.